The rows below give T cell receptor beta chains drawn from one sample of a study of blood T cell repertoires in COVID-19. TCRdb's copy holds only in-frame clones and misses some; the assay was immunoSEQ multiplex PCR. The sample yields some 160,000 clones, about nine tenths seen once. Sequenced material: peripheral blood. The receptors shown here come from a woman aged 70-85 years with acute or convalescent COVID-19. Both conserved end residues are part of each CDR3. Each record gives: V gene, D gene, clone size, J gene, CDR3 DNA, CDR3 protein. D genes are given only for firm matches. Expanded clones get a size class; other rows say once, few or many, or leave the size out.

>TRBV6-5|.|.|TRBJ1-1
TGTGCCAGCACCGATACAGGCTTGAACACTGAAGCTTTCTTT
CASTDTGLNTEAFF
>TRBV5-1|TRBD2|.|TRBJ2-2
TGCGCCAGCAGCTTGGGTAGCGGGACGAACACCGGGGAGCTGTTTTTT
CASSLGSGTNTGELFF
>TRBV7-9|TRBD1|.|TRBJ1-1
TGTGCCAGCAGCCCACAGGGACAGGAGAACACTGAAGCTTTCTTT
CASSPQGQENTEAFF
>TRBV7-9|.|.|TRBJ1-2
TGTGCCAGCAGCTTTGGAGAGCCCTATGGCTACACCTTC
CASSFGEPYGYTF
>TRBV7-9|TRBD1|.|TRBJ1-1
TGTGCCAGCAGCCCTGGGACAGGGTGGGACACTGAAGCTTTCTTT
CASSPGTGWDTEAFF
>TRBV4-3|.|few|TRBJ1-1
TGCGCCAGCAGCCAAGATAGTATCGGGACTGAAGCTTTCTTT
CASSQDSIGTEAFF
>TRBV20-1|TRBD2|.|TRBJ2-1
TGCAGTGCTAGTAGCAGAGCGGGGGACCACTACAATGAGCAGTTCTTC
CSASSRAGDHYNEQFF
>TRBV19|TRBD1|.|TRBJ1-5
TGTGCCAGTAGTATGGGACAGGGGACGAGCAATCAGCCCCAGCATTTT
CASSMGQGTSNQPQHF
>TRBV19|TRBD1|.|TRBJ2-6
TGTGCCAGTACCCCGGGCGGGACAGGCCTAGGGGGGGCCAACGTCCTGACTTTC
CASTPGGTGLGGANVLTF
>TRBV7-2|TRBD2|.|TRBJ2-2
TGTGCCAGCAGCTCGAGTGCTGGCGGGGGAATTGGGGGGGAGCTGTTTTTT
CASSSSAGGGIGGELFF
>TRBV5-1|TRBD2|few|TRBJ2-1
TGCGCCAGCAGCACTGGACTAGCGGGAAACTACAATGAGCAGTTCTTC
CASSTGLAGNYNEQFF
>TRBV30|.|.|TRBJ2-2
TGTGCCTGGAGTGTAGGGGGTCGTAGTAACACCGGGGAGCTGTTTTTT
CAWSVGGRSNTGELFF
>TRBV7-3|.|.|TRBJ2-3
TGTGCCAGCAGCGTACAGGGTGCGACGGATACGCAGTATTTT
CASSVQGATDTQYF
>TRBV14|TRBD2|.|TRBJ2-7
TGTGCCAGCAGCCAAGACGCTAGCGGGAGTAGGCTCGAGCAGTACTTC
CASSQDASGSRLEQYF
>TRBV21-1|.|.|TRBJ1-1
TGTGCCAGCAGGACAGGGGGTTGCCCCACTGAAGCTTTCTTT
CASRTGGCPTEAFF
>TRBV19|TRBD2|.|TRBJ2-1
TGTGCCAGTAGTAAAAGTCGACTAGCGGGAGTTAATGAGCAGTTCTTC
CASSKSRLAGVNEQFF
>TRBV10-2|.|few|TRBJ1-1
TGCGCCAGCAGTGACAGGCCCGGGGGAGTCACTGAAGCTTTCTTT
CASSDRPGGVTEAFF
>TRBV3-1/TRBV3-2|TRBD1|.|TRBJ1-6
TGTGCCAGCAGCCCGGGGACAGGGTGGTCGGATTCACCCCTCCACTTT
CASSPGTGWSDSPLHF
>TRBV5-5|.|.|TRBJ1-2
TGTGCCAGCAGCGAATCGGGTACACCTGGCTATGGCTACACCTTC
CASSESGTPGYGYTF
>TRBV7-6|TRBD2|.|TRBJ2-2
TGTGCCAGCAGTTCCCAAGGGACTAGCGGGACCGGGGAGCTGTTTTTT
CASSSQGTSGTGELFF
>TRBV10-3|.|.|TRBJ1-5
TGTGCCATCAGTGAAAGAGGGGCAGGGGAGCAGCCCCAGCATTTT
CAISERGAGEQPQHF
>TRBV18|.|.|TRBJ2-1
TGTGCCAGCTCTCAACCGGGTGAGCAGTTCTTC
CASSQPGEQFF
>TRBV6-5|.|.|TRBJ1-5
TGTGCCAGCAAGGGGTATCAGCCCCAGCATTTT
CASKGYQPQHF
>TRBV12-3/TRBV12-4|.|.|TRBJ2-5
TGTGCCAGCAGTTCATCCCCAAAGACCCAGTACTTC
CASSSSPKTQYF
>TRBV5-1|TRBD1|.|TRBJ2-4
TGCGCCAGCAGCTTGGGAATTCGGGGACAGCCTTTAGCCAAAAACATTCAGTACTTC
CASSLGIRGQPLAKNIQYF
>TRBV27|.|.|TRBJ1-1
TGTGCCAGCAGATACAGGGTTAACACTGAAGCTTTCTTT
CASRYRVNTEAFF
>TRBV6-1|.|.|TRBJ2-5
TGTGCCAGCAGTGATAGAGGGTACGGGGAGGAGACCCAGTACTTC
CASSDRGYGEETQYF
>TRBV29-1|.|.|TRBJ1-2
TGCAGCGTTGAAGGGGGGCTGATGGGGCAACACTATGGCTACACCTTC
CSVEGGLMGQHYGYTF
>TRBV5-6|TRBD1|.|TRBJ2-1
TGTGCCAGCAGCAACGGACAGGGGGGTCGTAATGAGCAGTTCTTC
CASSNGQGGRNEQFF
>TRBV18|.|.|TRBJ2-7
TGTGCCAGCTCACCCGACAGATCCTACGAGCAGTACTTC
CASSPDRSYEQYF
>TRBV2|TRBD1|.|TRBJ1-2
TGTGCCAGCAGTGGGGACAGATCTAACTATGGCTACACCTTC
CASSGDRSNYGYTF
>TRBV18|.|.|TRBJ2-3
TGTGCCAGCTCACCGGGACTCCCGGTAGATACGCAGTATTTT
CASSPGLPVDTQYF
>TRBV15|.|once|TRBJ1-2
TGTGCCACCAGCGGTGGTCGGGGGTTCTATGGCTACACCTTC
CATSGGRGFYGYTF
>TRBV9|TRBD1|.|TRBJ1-3
TGTGCCAGCAGCGTTAAAACAGGGGCTGGAAACACCATATATTTT
CASSVKTGAGNTIYF
>TRBV6-5|TRBD2|.|TRBJ2-5
TGTGCCAGCAGTTACACCGGGACTAGCGCTGGAGAGACCCAGTACTTC
CASSYTGTSAGETQYF
>TRBV3-1/TRBV3-2|.|.|TRBJ1-3
TGTGCCAGCAGCCAAGGGTCGGGAGTCCTCGTTGGAAACACCATATATTTT
CASSQGSGVLVGNTIYF
>TRBV6-1|.|.|TRBJ1-2
TGTGCCAGCAGTGACGCCAGGGTGTTGGGCTACACCTTC
CASSDARVLGYTF
>TRBV6-5|.|.|TRBJ2-1
TGTGCCAGCAGGGGGCAGGCCCCAGGTACGAGTGAGCAGTTCTTC
CASRGQAPGTSEQFF
>TRBV12-3/TRBV12-4|.|.|TRBJ2-3
TGTGCCAGCAGTTTTGAGCAGGGGACGCAGTATTTT
CASSFEQGTQYF
>TRBV2|.|once|TRBJ1-5
TGTGCCAGCAGTGAAAGAGCAGGGTCTGGTCAGCCCCAGCATTTT
CASSERAGSGQPQHF
>TRBV7-9|TRBD1|.|TRBJ2-1
TGTGCCAGCAGCTTACAGGGGGATTTCAATGAGCAGTTCTTC
CASSLQGDFNEQFF
>TRBV24-1|TRBD1|.|TRBJ2-1
TGTGCCACCAGTGACCCGGACAGGGGGCGGGAGCAGTTCTTC
CATSDPDRGREQFF
>TRBV21-1|.|.|TRBJ2-3
TGTGCCAGCAGCAAATATCGGACTAGCGGGAGGCTGGATACGCAGTATTTT
CASSKYRTSGRLDTQYF
>TRBV5-1|TRBD2|.|TRBJ2-3
TGCGCCAGCAGCTCGGGGACTAGCGGGGGCGTCACAGATACGCAGTATTTT
CASSSGTSGGVTDTQYF
>TRBV18|TRBD2|few|TRBJ2-7
TGTGCCAGCTCACAGGCCGGGACTAGCGGGAGAACCTACGAGCAGTACTTC
CASSQAGTSGRTYEQYF